This passage covers 10 T cell receptor beta chains from one sample sequenced in a study of cytomegalovirus exposure and HLA in healthy donors. PCR amplification relied on 60 Vbeta primers (plus 13 Jbeta primers). The data were produced by immunoSEQ multiplex PCR, yet TCRdb's version contains in-frame clones alone and is incomplete. The sample lists fewer than 130,000 clones; approximately 80% were seen once. Sequencing was done on a sample of PBMCs. The source is a female donor in good health and CMV-seropositive.

This clone was observed a few times. The chain links TRBV6-6 to TRBJ1-1, with D tentatively TRBD1 (5 bases). Trimming removed 6 bases from V and 4 bases from J, with 12 bases in between. This CDR3 comprises 13 residues. From germline, CDR1 is MNHNY and CDR2 SVGAGI (reference sequence). CDR3 in DNA: TGTGCCAGCAGACACAGGATAAGCACTGAAGCTTTCTTT. Translation: CASRHRISTEAFF.

V usage is TRBV5-5 and J usage is TRBJ1-5; D call uncertain. V was cut by 1 base and J by 4 bases, with 6 bases left in between. Germline V gene lookup returns CDR1 SGHKS and CDR2 YYEKEE (reference sequence). The CDR3 has 13 residues. In DNA form, the CDR3 reads TGTGCCAGCAGCTTGATAGAAAATCAGCCCCAGCATTTT. This sequence encodes CASSLIENQPQHF.

The chain couples TRBV28 to TRBJ2-2; TRBD1 aligns across 8 bases. Per germline, CDR1 MDHEN and CDR2 SYDVKM. CDR3 length equals 14 residues. V trimming: 4 bases; J trimming: 6 bases; junction bases outside the gene matches: 4. The CDR3 bases are TGTGCCAGCAGTTGGACAGGGACCGCCGGGGAGCTGTTTTTT. Residues: CASSWTGTAGELFF.

The chain uses TRBV5-1 and TRBJ2-5; D is perhaps TRBD1 (6 bases). Germline CDR1 reads SGHRS; CDR2 reads YFSETQ. Trimming removed 1 base from V and 5 bases from J, with 15 bases in between. The CDR3 loop spans 15 amino acids. The chain's CDR3 is CASSLYQDRGETQYF. In nucleotides, the CDR3 is TGCGCCAGCAGCTTGTATCAGGACAGAGGGGAGACCCAGTACTTC.

V gene TRBV7-2 combines with J gene TRBJ2-7, with unresolved D. CDR1 and CDR2 (germline): SGHTA, FQGNSA. Trimming left V 1 base short and J 3 bases short, with 10 bases between. This CDR3 region has 14 residues. This chain's CDR3 is CASSLGAGRYEQYF. In DNA, the CDR3 is TGTGCCAGCAGCTTAGGGGCAGGCCGCTACGAGCAGTACTTC. Combining the CDR3 with reference TRBV7-2 and TRBJ2-7 gives the whole variable domain GAGVSQSPSNKVTEKGKDVELRCDPISGHTALYWYRQSLGQGLEFLIYFQGNSAPDKSGLPSDRFSAERTGGSVSTLTIQRTQQEDSAVYLCASSLGAGRYEQYFGPGTRLTVT.

The chain carries TRBV5-1 and TRBJ2-2, with D possibly being TRBD2 (6 bases). The germline V and J ends were trimmed by 1 base and 6 bases, with 13 bases remaining between them. Looked up from germline, CDR1 is SGHRS and CDR2 is YFSETQ. This CDR3 comprises 15 residues. The CDR3 here is CASSLSTGVAGELFF. The CDR3 DNA follows: TGCGCCAGCAGCTTGTCGACGGGGGTGGCCGGGGAGCTGTTTTTT.

This chain uses TRBV11-2 with TRBJ1-1; no reliable D call. The length of the CDR3 is 14 residues. Germline V CDR1 and CDR2: SGHAT, FQNNGV. V lost 5 bases, J lost 1 base, and 11 bases lay in between. In DNA, the CDR3 is TGTGCCAGCAGCCTGACACGGTCGAACACTGAAGCTTTCTTT. It specifies CASSLTRSNTEAFF.

V is TRBV4-2 and J is TRBJ2-5, with D possibly matching TRBD1 (5 bases). Germline V gene data show CDR1 as LGHNA and CDR2 as YNFKEQ. Trimming took off 1 base at V and 2 bases at J, with 11 bases between the two ends. The CDR3 consists of 15 residues. The CDR3 here is CASSQVQGSQETQYF. CDR3 DNA sequence: TGTGCCAGCAGCCAAGTCCAGGGATCTCAAGAGACCCAGTACTTC.

V gene TRBV11-2 combines with J gene TRBJ2-3, with 8 bases matching TRBD2. V shed 1 base and J 2 bases; nucleotides not matched to a gene: 5. The CDR3 totals 16 residues. Germline assignment: CDR1 SGHAT and CDR2 FQNNGV. DNA for the CDR3: TGTGCCAGCAGCTTAGTTGCGGGAGGTTCCACAGATACGCAGTATTTT. Protein: CASSLVAGGSTDTQYF.

The chain couples TRBV14 to TRBJ1-1, with unresolved D. With 3 bases removed from V and 4 bases from J, the gap between germline ends came to 18 bases. CDR1 is SGHDN and CDR2 is FVKESK in the germline V gene. The CDR3 extends over 16 amino acids. Here the CDR3 reads CASSQVGSVRVTEAFF. The CDR3 region has the DNA TGTGCCAGCAGCCAGGTTGGTTCGGTGCGGGTCACTGAAGCTTTCTTT.